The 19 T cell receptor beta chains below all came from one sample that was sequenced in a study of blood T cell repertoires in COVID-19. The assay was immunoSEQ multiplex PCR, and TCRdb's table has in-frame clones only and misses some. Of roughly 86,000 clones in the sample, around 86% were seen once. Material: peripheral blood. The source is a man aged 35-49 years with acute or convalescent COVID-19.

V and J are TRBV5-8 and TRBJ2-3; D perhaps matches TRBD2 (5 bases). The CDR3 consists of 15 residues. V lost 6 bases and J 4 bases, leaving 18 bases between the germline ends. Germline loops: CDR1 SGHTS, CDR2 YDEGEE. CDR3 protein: CASTLKEEWSDTQYF. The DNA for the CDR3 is TGTGCCAGCACCCTCAAGGAGGAGTGGTCAGATACGCAGTATTTT.

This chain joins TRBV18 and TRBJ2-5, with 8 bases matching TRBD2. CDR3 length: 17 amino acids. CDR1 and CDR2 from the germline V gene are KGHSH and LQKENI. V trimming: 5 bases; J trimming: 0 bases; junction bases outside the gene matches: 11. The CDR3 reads CASSGDAPGGYQETQYF. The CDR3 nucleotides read TGTGCCAGCTCAGGTGACGCTCCGGGAGGGTACCAAGAGACCCAGTACTTC. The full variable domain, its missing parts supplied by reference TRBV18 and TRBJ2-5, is NAGVMQNPRHLVRRRGQEARLRCSPMKGHSHVYWYRQLPEEGLKFMVYLQKENIIDESGMPKERFSAEFPKEGPSILRIQQVVRGDSAAYFCASSGDAPGGYQETQYFGPGTRLLVL.

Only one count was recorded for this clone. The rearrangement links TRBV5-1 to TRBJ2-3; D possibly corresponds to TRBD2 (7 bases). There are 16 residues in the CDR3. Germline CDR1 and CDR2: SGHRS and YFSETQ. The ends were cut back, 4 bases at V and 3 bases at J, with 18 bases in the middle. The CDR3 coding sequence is TGCGCCAGCAGCCCGAAGGGAGGGGGTAGAACAGATACGCAGTATTTT. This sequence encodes CASSPKGGGRTDTQYF.

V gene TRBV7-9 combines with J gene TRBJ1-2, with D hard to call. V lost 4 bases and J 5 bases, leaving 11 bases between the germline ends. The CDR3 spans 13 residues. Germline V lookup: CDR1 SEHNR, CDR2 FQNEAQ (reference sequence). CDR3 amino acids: CASSSAAGYGYTF. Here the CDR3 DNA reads TGTGCCAGCAGCTCAGCAGCGGGGTATGGCTACACCTTC.

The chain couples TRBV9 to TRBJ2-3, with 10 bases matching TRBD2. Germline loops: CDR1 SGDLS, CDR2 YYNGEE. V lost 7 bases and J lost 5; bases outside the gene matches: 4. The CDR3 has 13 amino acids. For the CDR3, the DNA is TGTGCCAGCCGAGCGGGAGGGGGAGATACGCAGTATTTT. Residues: CASRAGGGDTQYF.

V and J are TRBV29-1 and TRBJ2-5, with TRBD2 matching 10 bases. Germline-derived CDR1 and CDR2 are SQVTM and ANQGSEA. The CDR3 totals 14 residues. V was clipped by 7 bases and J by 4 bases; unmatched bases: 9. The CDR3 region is CSGLTQRGGETQYF. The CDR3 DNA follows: TGCAGCGGCCTGACCCAGCGGGGGGGAGAGACCCAGTACTTC.

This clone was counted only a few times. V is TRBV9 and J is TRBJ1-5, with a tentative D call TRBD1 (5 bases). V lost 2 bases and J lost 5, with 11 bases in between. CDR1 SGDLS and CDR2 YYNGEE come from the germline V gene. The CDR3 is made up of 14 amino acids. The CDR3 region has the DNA TGTGCCAGCAGCGTGGGCAGGGCCGATCAGCCCCAGCATTTT. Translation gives CASSVGRADQPQHF.

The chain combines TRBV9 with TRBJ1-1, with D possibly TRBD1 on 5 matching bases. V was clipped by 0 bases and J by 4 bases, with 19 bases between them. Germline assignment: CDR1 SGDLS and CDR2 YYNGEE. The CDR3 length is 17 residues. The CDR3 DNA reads TGTGCCAGCAGCGTAGATCCTGGTGGGGCCTTGGTCACTGAAGCTTTCTTT. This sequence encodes CASSVDPGGALVTEAFF.

The CDR3 reads CASSSYLGLAGARTQYF. Written as DNA, the CDR3 is TGTGCCAGCAGCTCGTACTTGGGACTAGCGGGAGCACGTACGCAGTATTTT. This chain uses TRBV11-2 with TRBJ2-3; 14 positions match TRBD2. The ends lost 4 bases at V and 8 bases at J; junction bases unmatched: 11. Looked up from germline, CDR1 is SGHAT and CDR2 is FQNNGV. The CDR3 is 17 residues long.

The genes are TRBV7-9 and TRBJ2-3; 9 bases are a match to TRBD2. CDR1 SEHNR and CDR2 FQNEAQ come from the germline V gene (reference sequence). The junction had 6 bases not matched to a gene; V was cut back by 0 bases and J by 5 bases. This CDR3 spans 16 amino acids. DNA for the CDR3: TGTGCCAGCAGCTTAGCGGGCGGGAGGGCAGGAGATACGCAGTATTTT. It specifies CASSLAGGRAGDTQYF.

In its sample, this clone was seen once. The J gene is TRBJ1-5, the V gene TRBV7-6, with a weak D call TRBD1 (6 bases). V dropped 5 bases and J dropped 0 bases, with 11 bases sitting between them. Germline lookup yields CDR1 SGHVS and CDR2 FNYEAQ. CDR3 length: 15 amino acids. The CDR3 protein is CASSLEGDSNQPQHF. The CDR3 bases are TGTGCCAGCAGCCTCGAGGGGGATAGCAATCAGCCCCAGCATTTT.

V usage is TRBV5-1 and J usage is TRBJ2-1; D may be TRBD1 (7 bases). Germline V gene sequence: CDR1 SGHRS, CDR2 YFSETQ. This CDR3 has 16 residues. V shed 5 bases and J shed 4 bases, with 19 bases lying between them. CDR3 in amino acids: CASRDDQGGPYNEQFF. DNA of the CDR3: TGCGCCAGCAGGGATGATCAGGGGGGCCCATACAATGAGCAGTTCTTC.

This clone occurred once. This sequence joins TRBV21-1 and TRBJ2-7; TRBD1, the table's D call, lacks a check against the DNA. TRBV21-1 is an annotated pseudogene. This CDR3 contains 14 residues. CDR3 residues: CASSKAEQGYEQYF. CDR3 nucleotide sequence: TGTGCCAGCAGCAAAGCAGAGCAGGGCTACGAGCAGTACTTC.

CDR3 protein: CASSTNRDFQETQYF. CDR3 sequence (DNA): TGTGCCAGCAGCACCAATAGGGACTTCCAAGAGACCCAGTACTTC. The V call is TRBV7-2, the J call TRBJ2-5; possible D gene TRBD2, 6 bases. The CDR3 contains 15 residues. Germline V gene sequence: CDR1 SGHTA, CDR2 FQGNSA. The ends were cut back, 5 bases at V and 1 base at J, with 14 bases in the middle.

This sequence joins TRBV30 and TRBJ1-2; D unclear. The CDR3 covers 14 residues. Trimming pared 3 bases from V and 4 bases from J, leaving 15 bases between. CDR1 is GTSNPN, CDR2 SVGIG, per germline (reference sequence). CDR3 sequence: CAWSRLSPGYGYTF. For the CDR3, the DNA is TGTGCCTGGAGCAGACTTAGCCCTGGCTATGGCTACACCTTC.

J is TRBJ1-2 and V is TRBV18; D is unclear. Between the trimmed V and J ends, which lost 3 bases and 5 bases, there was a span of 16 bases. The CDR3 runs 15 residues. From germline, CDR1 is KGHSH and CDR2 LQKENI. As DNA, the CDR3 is TGTGCCAGCTCACCCCTCCAGGAGGCGGCGTATGGCTACACCTTC. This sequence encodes CASSPLQEAAYGYTF.

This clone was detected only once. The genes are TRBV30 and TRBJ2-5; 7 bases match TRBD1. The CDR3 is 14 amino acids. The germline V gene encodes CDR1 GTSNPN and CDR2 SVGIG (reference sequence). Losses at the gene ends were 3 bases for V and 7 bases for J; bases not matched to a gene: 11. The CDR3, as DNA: TGTGCCTGGAGCCCTACGACAGGGATCGGGACCCAGTACTTC. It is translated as CAWSPTTGIGTQYF.

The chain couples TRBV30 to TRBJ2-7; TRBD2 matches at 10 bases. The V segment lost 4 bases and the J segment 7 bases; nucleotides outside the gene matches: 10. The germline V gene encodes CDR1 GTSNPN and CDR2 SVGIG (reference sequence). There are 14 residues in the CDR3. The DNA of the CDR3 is TGTGCCTGGATTCGACGAGCGGGAGGGGATGAGCAGTACTTC. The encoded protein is CAWIRRAGGDEQYF.

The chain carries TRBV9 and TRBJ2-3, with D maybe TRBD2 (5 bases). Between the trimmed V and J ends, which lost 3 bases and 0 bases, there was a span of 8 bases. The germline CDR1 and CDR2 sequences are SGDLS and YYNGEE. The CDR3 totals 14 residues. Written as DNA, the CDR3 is TGTGCCAGCAGCGCCAGGACTAGCACAGATACGCAGTATTTT. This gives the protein CASSARTSTDTQYF.